This TCR beta chain was obtained from a study of T cell changes during pregnancy in multiple sclerosis. The protocol was immunoSEQ multiplex PCR, while the TCRdb copy is restricted to in-frame clones and leaves out a portion. The repertoire holds approximately 70,000 clones, with 80% to 95% as singletons. The CDR3 spans 16 residues. Germline V gene lookup returns CDR1 SGHRS and CDR2 YFSETQ. After removal of 3 bases from V and 7 bases from J, the junction contained 10 bases not matched to a gene. The chain combines TRBV5-1 with TRBJ2-7, with TRBD2 identical over 13 bases. This sample comprised CD4+ T cells from peripheral blood mononuclear cells, obtained before pregnancy. This receptor was taken from a female donor with multiple sclerosis, enrolled in a pregnancy study. CDR3: CASSSGLAGTSREQYF. The CDR3 region has the DNA TGCGCCAGCAGCTCGGGACTAGCGGGAACCAGTCGAGAGCAGTACTTC.